The T cell receptor beta chain described here comes from a study of blood T cell repertoires in COVID-19. Study as a whole: Sources were T cells, B-cell-depleted T cells, or PBMCs; the material itself was cDNA or gDNA.

Libraries were prepared by immunoSEQ multiplex PCR; TCRdb keeps only in-frame clonotypes and omits some of them. The data show 150,000 to 170,000 clones, under 95% seen once. The specimen was peripheral blood. The receptor comes from a man aged 50 to 60 with acute or convalescent COVID-19.

The CDR3 DNA is TGCGCCAGCAGCTTGGGTGACAGGGGCGGTTGGGGCACTGAAGCTTTCTTT. Its protein product is CASSLGDRGGWGTEAFF. The chain employs TRBV5-1 and TRBJ1-1; the match to TRBD1 covers 8 bases. CDR3 length: 17 amino acids. Germline loops: CDR1 SGHRS, CDR2 YFSETQ. V lost 0 bases, J lost 4 bases, and 11 bases stayed unmatched.